This TCR beta chain was sequenced during a study of cytomegalovirus exposure and HLA in healthy donors. V was clipped by 0 bases and J by 5 bases; unmatched bases: 10. This CDR3 spans 18 amino acids. Per germline, CDR1 SGDLS and CDR2 YYNGEE. Turning to this clone: The target antigen is unknown.

This table comes from immunoSEQ multiplex PCR, and its TCRdb copy is limited to in-frame clones, with some not included. The repertoire holds 150,000 to 200,000 clones, with around 85% as singletons. Study-wide points: Despite most TCR sequences being rare, some public TCRs occurred in many donors.

The clonotype was recovered from a young woman in good health and CMV-seronegative. The sample consisted of PBMCs. The V and J genes are TRBV9 and TRBJ2-7; TRBD2 matches 14 bases. The chain's CDR3 is CASSVEGTSGSLCDEQYF. The DNA for the CDR3 is TGTGCCAGCAGCGTAGAAGGGACTAGCGGGAGTTTGTGCGACGAGCAGTACTTC.